These 18 T cell receptor beta chains came from one sample sequenced in a study of vaccination effects on CD4 cells after COVID-19. Their antigens are not known. This table comes from immunoSEQ multiplex PCR, and its TCRdb copy is limited to in-frame clones, with some not included. The sample shows approximately 40,000 clones, about two thirds of them seen only once. Antigen-specific CD4+ T cells expanded by the ViraFEST assay with viral peptide pools were then sequenced. At the end of 10 days of culture, CD4+ T cells were isolated. Each vaccine recipient was nucleocapsid antibody negative and had no prior SARS-CoV-2 infection. The sequenced sample was CD4+ T cells from PBMCs cultured with SARS-CoV-2 spike peptides, obtained before COVID-19 vaccination. Receptors were obtained from a human donor who received a COVID-19 vaccine.

This CDR3 reads CAISESGREGSPLHF. As DNA, the CDR3 is TGTGCCATCAGTGAGTCTGGGAGGGAAGGCTCACCCCTCCACTTT. The rearrangement uses TRBV10-3 and TRBJ1-6; D remains unclear. In germline, CDR1 is ENHRY, CDR2 SYGVKD. The V and J ends lost 0 bases and 10 bases respectively, with 13 bases between them. There are 15 residues in the CDR3.

This clone has a handful of counts. The chain couples TRBV7-8 to TRBJ1-1, with D possibly TRBD1 on 5 matching bases. There are 15 residues in the CDR3. Germline CDR1 reads SGHVS; CDR2 reads FQNEAQ. V lost 0 bases, J lost 2 bases, and 10 bases lay in between. CDR3 in amino acids: CASSLAGQINTEAFF. The CDR3 DNA reads TGTGCCAGCAGCTTAGCGGGGCAGATCAACACTGAAGCTTTCTTT.

This clone came up a few times. The V and J genes are TRBV24-1 and TRBJ1-2; D is perhaps TRBD1 (6 bases). Trimming shortened V by 3 bases and J by 6 bases, and 13 bases separated the two germline ends. The germline V gene has CDR1 KGHDR and CDR2 SFDVKD. CDR3 length equals 14 residues. This CDR3 is CATSDPGQTDGYTF. The CDR3 region has the DNA TGTGCCACCAGTGATCCCGGACAGACTGATGGCTACACCTTC.

The chain couples TRBV7-2 to TRBJ2-7, with no clear D. CDR3 length equals 14 residues. Germline V lookup: CDR1 SGHTA, CDR2 FQGNSA. V was clipped by 2 bases and J by 1 base, with 9 bases between them. This chain's CDR3 is CASSLRRSSYEQYF. In nucleotides, the CDR3 is TGTGCCAGCAGCTTACGGCGGTCTTCCTACGAGCAGTACTTC.

The chain uses TRBV28 and TRBJ1-4; D is uncertain. Germline CDR1 is MDHEN and CDR2 is SYDVKM. Between the trimmed V and J ends, which lost 3 bases and 4 bases, there was a span of 9 bases. CDR3 length equals 14 residues. This CDR3 reads CASSFKGRNEKLFF. CDR3 nucleotides: TGTGCCAGCAGTTTTAAAGGGCGTAATGAAAAACTGTTTTTT.

V is TRBV4-1 and J is TRBJ2-7; 11 bases align to TRBD1. This CDR3 region has 15 residues. V shed 4 bases and J 0 bases; nucleotides not matched to a gene: 2. Germline V gives CDR1 MGHRA, CDR2 YSYEKL. The CDR3 DNA reads as TGCGCCAGCAGCCCCGGACAGGGGGCCTCCTACGAGCAGTACTTC. Protein sequence: CASSPGQGASYEQYF.

The gene calls are TRBV7-9 and TRBJ1-2; 7 nucleotides agree with TRBD1. The CDR3 length is 17 residues. The germline V gene encodes CDR1 SEHNR and CDR2 FQNEAQ (reference sequence). V dropped 5 bases and J dropped 3; count of bases not matched to a gene: 15. For the CDR3, the DNA is TGTGCCAGCAGCGAAAGCGGGCTCAGGGGGTCCGACTATGGCTACACCTTC. It codes for CASSESGLRGSDYGYTF.

V is TRBV19 and J is TRBJ1-2; D is perhaps TRBD1 (5 bases). Trimming cost V 5 bases and J 0 bases, with 13 bases left between them. The CDR3 runs 15 residues. Germline CDR1 reads LNHDA; CDR2 reads SQIVND (reference sequence). The CDR3 is CASSRGTEANYGYTF. The CDR3 DNA reads TGTGCCAGTAGTCGTGGGACGGAAGCTAACTATGGCTACACCTTC.

The chain couples TRBV5-1 to TRBJ1-6, with 10 nucleotides matching TRBD1. V was clipped by 1 base and J by 9 bases; unmatched bases: 1. The CDR3 totals 14 residues. Germline CDR1 SGHRS, CDR2 YFSETQ. CDR3: CASSLWDRGSPLHF. The CDR3 nucleotides read TGCGCCAGCAGCTTGTGGGACAGGGGTTCACCCCTCCACTTT.

The chain is built from TRBV5-1 and TRBJ1-1, with TRBD1 as a possible D gene (5 bases). This CDR3 comprises 16 residues. With 4 bases removed from V and 0 bases from J, the gap between germline ends came to 16 bases. The germline V gene has CDR1 SGHRS and CDR2 YFSETQ. The CDR3 spells CASSRNLRDLNTEAFF. CDR3 sequence (DNA): TGCGCCAGCAGCCGGAACCTCAGGGACCTGAACACTGAAGCTTTCTTT.

The rearrangement uses TRBV18 and TRBJ2-1; D perhaps matches TRBD2 (6 bases). CDR1 and CDR2 from the germline V gene are KGHSH and LQKENI. This CDR3 comprises 16 residues. Trimming cost V 4 bases and J 5 bases, with 18 bases left between them. This CDR3 is CASSLKLSGGNNEQFF. The CDR3 DNA sequence: TGTGCCAGCTCACTCAAACTTAGCGGCGGAAACAATGAGCAGTTCTTC.

The chain joins TRBV4-2 to TRBJ2-1, with D possibly TRBD1 on 5 matching bases. The ends were cut back, 6 bases at V and 8 bases at J, with 20 bases in the middle. Germline V gene sequence: CDR1 LGHNA, CDR2 YNFKEQ. The CDR3 has 15 amino acids. The CDR3 DNA sequence: TGTGCCAGCAGTCCCCGGGCTAGGGGCCAGGATGAGCAGTTCTTC. As protein: CASSPRARGQDEQFF.

The chain has TRBV7-9 and TRBJ1-2; TRBD1 aligns across 7 bases. V shed 5 bases, J shed 7 bases, and the junction held 10 bases outside the gene matches. CDR1 is SEHNR and CDR2 is FQNEAQ in the germline V gene (reference sequence). The CDR3 runs 14 residues. CDR3 coding DNA: TGTGCCAGCAGCCCGTATCGGGACAGCTCTGGCTACACCTTC. Protein product: CASSPYRDSSGYTF.

The count of this clone is one. The V gene is TRBV9, the J gene TRBJ2-2; possibly TRBD1 for D (6 bases). V was trimmed by 4 bases and J by 1 base, leaving 11 bases between them. Germline V gene data show CDR1 as SGDLS and CDR2 as YYNGEE. The CDR3 sequence is 15 residues long. DNA of the CDR3: TGTGCCAGCAGCTCCTTGGGACAGAACACCGGGGAGCTGTTTTTT. As protein: CASSSLGQNTGELFF.

This clone showed up just a few times. The chain carries TRBV9 and TRBJ1-2; D gene ambiguous. The CDR3 is made up of 16 amino acids. CDR1 and CDR2 (germline): SGDLS, YYNGEE. Trimming took off 6 bases at V and 0 bases at J, with 18 bases between the two ends. The CDR3 DNA sequence: TGTGCCAGCACCTTAGGTGGACGGGGAACTAACTATGGCTACACCTTC. It yields the protein CASTLGGRGTNYGYTF.

CDR3 loop: CASSRTSGGGNEQFF. CDR3 DNA sequence: TGTGCCAGCAGCCGAACTAGCGGGGGGGGGAATGAGCAGTTCTTC. V gene TRBV3-1 (or the pseudogene TRBV3-2) combines with J gene TRBJ2-1, with 13 bases aligning to TRBD2. CDR1 and CDR2 (germline): LGHDT, YNNKEL (reference sequence). Trimming at V came to 4 bases and at J to 7 bases, leaving 4 bases not matched to a gene. This CDR3 is built from 15 residues.

This clone was detected only a few times. The chain couples TRBV20-1 to TRBJ1-2, with D unresolved. With 3 bases removed from V and 6 bases from J, the gap between germline ends came to 5 bases. This CDR3 has 10 amino acids. The germline gives CDR1 DFQATT, CDR2 SNEGSKA (reference sequence). CDR3: CSARIDGYTF. CDR3 in DNA: TGCAGTGCTAGGATAGATGGCTACACCTTC.

The chain carries TRBV20-1 and TRBJ1-1, with D perhaps matching TRBD1 (6 bases). Deletions cut 3 bases from V and 1 base from J, with 12 bases between. Per the germline V gene, CDR1 is DFQATT and CDR2 is SNEGSKA (reference sequence). CDR3 size: 14 residues. The CDR3 spells CSASRGGSNTEAFF. In DNA, the CDR3 is TGCAGTGCTAGTAGGGGGGGATCGAACACTGAAGCTTTCTTT.